The 3 T cell receptor beta chains listed next were all sequenced from one sample in a study of Graves' ophthalmopathy and Graves' hyperthyroidism. Using RNA transcripts, the TCR beta CDR3 regions were amplified. RT-PCR with HTBI primers came first, then second-round multiplex PCR. TCRdb re-analysed the multiplex PCR reads in MiXCR, keeping a single row per CDR3 protein. The repertoire consists of around 1,200,000 distinct CDR3 sequences, with 35% to 40% occurring once and the leading ten covering over 8.5%. The material sequenced was peripheral blood or thyroid tissue (not recorded which). All receptors come from an adult man with Graves' hyperthyroidism.

The J gene is TRBJ1-2, the V gene TRBV7-9; D uncertain. V dropped 5 bases and J dropped 8 bases, with 9 bases sitting between them. Per germline, CDR1 SEHNR and CDR2 FQNEAQ (reference sequence). This CDR3 contains 11 residues. The CDR3, as DNA: TGTGCCAGCAGCGATAGATTGGGCTACACCTTC. As protein: CASSDRLGYTF.

The chain links TRBV29-1 to TRBJ2-3, with no clear D. This CDR3 has 13 residues. Deletions cut 6 bases from V and 3 bases from J, with 13 bases between. Germline V gives CDR1 SQVTM, CDR2 ANQGSEA. The CDR3 sequence is CSVTRTRTDTQYF. CDR3 DNA sequence: TGCAGCGTGACCAGAACCCGGACAGATACGCAGTATTTT.

In this sample, this clonotype turned up many times. The chain joins TRBV6-5 to TRBJ1-2; D call uncertain. The length of the CDR3 is 15 residues. The V and J ends lost 0 bases and 9 bases respectively, with 17 bases between them. CDR1 is MNHEY and CDR2 is SVGAGI in the germline V gene. The CDR3 DNA sequence: TGTGCCAGCAGTTACTCATCGAATCAGAACTTTCGCTACACCTTC. It encodes CASSYSSNQNFRYTF.